The text below deals with one T cell receptor beta chain. Its antigen is undetermined. Trimming removed 4 bases at V and 6 bases at J, with 11 bases between. Germline values: CDR1 SGHDT, CDR2 YYEEEE. The CDR3 consists of 12 residues. Isolation of CD4+ and CD8+ T cells from PBMCs was achieved by sorting. The sample originates from a study of CD8+ T cells in alopecia areata. Across the whole study: The drug, tofacitinib, lasted 6 to 18 months, followed by 6 months off drug.

Following RNA extraction, reverse transcription yielded cDNA that acted as the sequencing template. Sequenced by immunoSEQ multiplex PCR; TCRdb stores in-frame clones only, minus some. The sample comprises 100,000 to 150,000 clones, around 49% of which are singletons, and under 20% rests with the top ten. General observations from the study: Relative to normal scalp, lesional scalp, especially alopecia totalis/universalis, showed higher clonality. Relative to mice, TCR sharing across patients was less clear, a difference possibly HLA-related.

This TCR was sampled from a human donor with alopecia areata. The J gene is TRBJ2-7, the V gene TRBV5-6; D remains ambiguous. The sequences come from CD8+ T cells sorted from blood, collected at week 0. The CDR3 DNA sequence: TGTGCCAGCAGCCGCACAGTTTTCGAGCAGTACTTC. Translating gives CASSRTVFEQYF.